Below are 32 T cell receptor beta chains sequenced from a single sample in a study of blood T cell repertoires in COVID-19. Repertoires were generated with immunoSEQ multiplex PCR, while TCRdb's copy carries only in-frame clones and drops some. The sample has just under 350,000 clones; 88% are singletons. Sequenced: peripheral blood. These receptors were obtained from a woman in her 70s with COVID-19, enrolled during active disease.

The chain employs TRBV3-1 (or the pseudogene TRBV3-2) and TRBJ2-3; the match to TRBD2 covers 12 bases. J was trimmed by 7 bases and V by 8 bases; bases with no gene match: 10. The germline V gene has CDR1 LGHDT and CDR2 YNNKEL (reference sequence). The CDR3 contains 15 residues. The CDR3 spells CASSSSGGGLNTQYF. Here the CDR3 DNA reads TGTGCCAGCTCCTCTAGCGGGGGGGGTTTGAATACGCAGTATTTT.

The chain employs TRBV27 and TRBJ1-6; D unresolved. V lost 6 bases, J lost 0 bases, and 15 bases lay in between. Germline CDR1 is MNHEY and CDR2 is SMNVEV (reference sequence). CDR3 length equals 17 residues. CDR3 DNA: TGTGCCAGCAGCCCCGGGGTCCTTCGCTCCTATAATTCACCCCTCCACTTT. Translated, it gives CASSPGVLRSYNSPLHF.

The rearrangement uses TRBV5-6 and TRBJ2-7; 7 bases are shared with TRBD2. The CDR3 extends over 14 amino acids. Trimming removed 2 bases from V and 4 bases from J; junction bases left unmatched: 6. Germline CDR1 is SGHDT and CDR2 is YYEEEE. The CDR3 DNA follows: TGTGCCAGCAGCTTCGGAGCGGGGCCTTACGAGCAGTACTTC. Translating it yields CASSFGAGPYEQYF.

J is TRBJ2-1 and V is TRBV7-9, with 10 bases matching TRBD2. Germline V gene lookup returns CDR1 SEHNR and CDR2 FQNEAQ (reference sequence). The CDR3 spans 14 residues. The J segment lost 10 bases and the V segment lost 6 bases, leaving 9 bases of the junction unmatched. The DNA for the CDR3 is TGTGCCAGCAGAGGGCTAGCGGGGGCATGGGAGCAGTTCTTC. Its protein product is CASRGLAGAWEQFF.

The V gene is TRBV19, the J gene TRBJ1-5; 7 bases agree with TRBD1. Per the germline V gene, CDR1 is LNHDA and CDR2 is SQIVND (reference sequence). The V and J ends lost 5 bases and 0 bases, in that order; junction bases with no gene match: 7. The CDR3 sequence is 16 residues long. DNA of the CDR3: TGTGCCAGTAGTCCGCAGGGGGGCTATAGCAATCAGCCCCAGCATTTT. The encoded protein is CASSPQGGYSNQPQHF.

The chain employs TRBV2 and TRBJ1-1, with D perhaps matching TRBD1 (5 bases). The V end lost 3 bases, the J end lost 7 bases, and 9 bases lay between the germline ends. Germline CDR1 SNHLY, CDR2 FYNNEI. This CDR3 contains 12 residues. CDR3 protein: CASSEQGGEAFF. The CDR3 DNA is TGTGCCAGCAGTGAGCAGGGAGGTGAAGCTTTCTTT.

The chain links TRBV28 to TRBJ1-2; possible D gene TRBD1, 6 bases. In germline, CDR1 is MDHEN, CDR2 SYDVKM. V was cut by 4 bases and J by 0 bases, with 6 bases left in between. There are 13 residues in the CDR3. CDR3 coding DNA: TGTGCCAGCAGTTACAGGGCTAACTATGGCTACACCTTC. Its protein is CASSYRANYGYTF.

This sequence joins TRBV2 and TRBJ1-1, with 10 nucleotides matching TRBD1. V lost 8 bases, J lost 7 bases, and 7 bases stayed unmatched. CDR1 SNHLY and CDR2 FYNNEI come from the germline V gene. CDR3 length: 13 residues. The CDR3 DNA reads TGTGCCAGCCGCGGGACAGGGGCTGGTGAAGCTTTCTTT. Translated, it gives CASRGTGAGEAFF.

This chain joins TRBV29-1 and TRBJ1-1; a possible D gene is TRBD1 (5 bases). The CDR3 length is 12 residues. Trimming removed 8 bases from V and 5 bases from J, with 15 bases in between. Germline V gene sequence: CDR1 SQVTM, CDR2 ANQGSEA. The DNA of the CDR3 is TGCAGCACTGTGGCGGGGGGGACTGAAGCTTTCTTT. It yields the protein CSTVAGGTEAFF.

The chain uses TRBV21-1 and TRBJ1-5; the table's TRBD1 call for D was not verified on the DNA. TRBV21-1 is designated a pseudogene. The CDR3 totals 15 residues. The CDR3 sequence: CASSKDRENNQPQHF. In DNA, the CDR3 is TGTGCCAGCAGCAAAGACAGGGAAAACAATCAGCCCCAGCATTTT.

This clone has only one observation. V is TRBV3-1 (or the pseudogene TRBV3-2) and J is TRBJ1-2; TRBD1 is a possible D gene (6 bases). Looked up from germline, CDR1 is LGHDT and CDR2 is YNNKEL (reference sequence). Between the trimmed V and J ends, which lost 4 bases and 0 bases, there was a span of 12 bases. The CDR3 has 15 amino acids. CDR3 sequence: CASSPRGGANYGYTF. The CDR3 nucleotides are TGTGCCAGCAGCCCGCGAGGGGGGGCTAACTATGGCTACACCTTC.

This CDR3 reads CASSPGVDYTF. For the CDR3, the DNA is TGTGCCAGCAGCCCCGGGGTTGACTACACCTTC. The chain carries TRBV7-8 and TRBJ1-2; no definite D call. V was shortened by 5 bases and J by 10 bases, with 11 bases between the two germline ends. This CDR3 region has 11 residues. Germline loops: CDR1 SGHVS, CDR2 FQNEAQ.

This clone showed up just a few times. The chain recombines TRBV18 with TRBJ2-7; D is possibly TRBD1 (6 bases). CDR1 is KGHSH and CDR2 is LQKENI in the germline V gene. The CDR3 is 12 amino acids. V was shortened by 3 bases and J by 4 bases, with 7 bases between the two germline ends. CDR3: CASSPGQYEQYF. In nucleotides, the CDR3 is TGTGCCAGCTCACCTGGACAGTACGAGCAGTACTTC. The full variable domain, rest sourced from reference TRBV18 and TRBJ2-7, is NAGVMQNPRHLVRRRGQEARLRCSPMKGHSHVYWYRQLPEEGLKFMVYLQKENIIDESGMPKERFSAEFPKEGPSILRIQQVVRGDSAAYFCASSPGQYEQYFGPGTRLTVT.

J is TRBJ2-7 and V is TRBV4-2; 10 positions agree with TRBD1. Germline V CDR1 and CDR2: LGHNA, YNFKEQ. This CDR3 spans 16 amino acids. V was pared by 1 base and J by 1 base, with 4 bases of the junction left unmatched. CDR3 residues: CASSQVWTGGSYEQYF. The DNA of the CDR3 is TGTGCCAGCAGCCAAGTTTGGACAGGGGGTTCCTACGAGCAGTACTTC.

Turning to this clone: The sample contains more than one DNA sequence encoding this CDR3. The chain carries TRBV12-3 or TRBV12-4 and TRBJ1-1; unclear D gene. This CDR3 is built from 13 residues. V lost 1 base and J 2 bases, leaving 5 bases between the germline ends. CDR3 in DNA: TGTGCCAGCAGTTTAGGCACTAACACTGAAGCTTTCTTT. As protein: CASSLGTNTEAFF.

On this clone: Other nucleotide sequences in the sample specify the same CDR3. The CDR3 region is CASSLQGNTEAFF. CDR3 in DNA: TGTGCCAGCAGCTTGCAGGGGAACACTGAAGCTTTCTTT. The V gene is TRBV5-6, the J gene TRBJ1-1; tentatively, D is TRBD1 (5 bases). CDR3 size: 13 residues. V lost 1 base and J lost 1, with 5 bases in between. Germline values: CDR1 SGHDT, CDR2 YYEEEE.

This clone was found once. The chain carries TRBV19 and TRBJ1-3; D is possibly TRBD1 (6 bases). Trimming shortened V by 5 bases and J by 0 bases, and 14 bases separated the two germline ends. CDR1 is LNHDA, CDR2 SQIVND, per germline (reference sequence). The CDR3 has 16 amino acids. The CDR3, as DNA: TGTGCCAGTAGTCCCCGGGGGGCAGGCTCTGGAAACACCATATATTTT. It is translated as CASSPRGAGSGNTIYF.

The rearrangement joins TRBV18 to TRBJ1-2; D is perhaps TRBD1 (6 bases). V dropped 0 bases and J dropped 4 bases, with 18 bases sitting between them. The CDR3 has 17 residues. CDR1 is KGHSH and CDR2 is LQKENI in the germline V gene. The CDR3: CASSPPSNRALGYGYTF. CDR3 DNA: TGTGCCAGCTCACCACCCTCGAACAGGGCCCTGGGCTATGGCTACACCTTC.

The rearrangement uses TRBV24-1 and TRBJ2-1; no clear D. Trimming left V 9 bases short and J 6 bases short, with 17 bases between. The CDR3 runs 14 residues. CDR1 and CDR2 (germline): KGHDR, SFDVKD. Here the CDR3 reads CATPPGTLLNEQFF. Here the CDR3 DNA reads TGTGCCACCCCCCCAGGTACCCTTCTCAATGAGCAGTTCTTC.

This chain connects TRBV5-6 to TRBJ1-5, with 9 bases aligning to TRBD1. V dropped 4 bases and J dropped 5; count of bases not matched to a gene: 4. Germline lookup yields CDR1 SGHDT and CDR2 YYEEEE. The CDR3 is made up of 14 amino acids. CDR3 region: CASSLTGGDQPQHF. CDR3 nucleotides: TGTGCCAGCAGCCTGACAGGGGGTGATCAGCCCCAGCATTTT.

This chain links TRBV5-1 with TRBJ1-2; D is unresolved. Trimming shortened V by 1 base and J by 6 bases, and 13 bases separated the two germline ends. Germline V gene lookup returns CDR1 SGHRS and CDR2 YFSETQ. This CDR3 comprises 14 residues. The CDR3 DNA sequence: TGCGCCAGCAGCTTGAAGGGAGGTATCCATGGCTACACCTTC. Translation: CASSLKGGIHGYTF.

This sequence joins TRBV7-2 and TRBJ2-3, with D perhaps matching TRBD2 (6 bases). The CDR3 loop spans 17 amino acids. Germline values: CDR1 SGHTA, CDR2 FQGNSA. Trimming shortened V by 0 bases and J by 2 bases, and 15 bases separated the two germline ends. CDR3 loop: CASSLAVGRGTTDTQYF. CDR3 DNA sequence: TGTGCCAGCAGCTTAGCGGTCGGGCGGGGAACCACAGATACGCAGTATTTT.

The chain employs TRBV7-7 and TRBJ2-5; TRBD2 aligns across 8 bases. The CDR3 extends over 15 amino acids. Germline V gene data show CDR1 as SSHAT and CDR2 as FNYEAQ (reference sequence). Trimming at V came to 2 bases and at J to 4 bases, leaving 6 bases not matched to a gene. CDR3 sequence reads: CASSLLGGAGETQYF. The DNA of the CDR3 is TGTGCCAGCAGCTTACTCGGGGGGGCCGGAGAGACCCAGTACTTC.

CDR3 residues: CASSADMTEAFF. CDR3 DNA sequence: TGTGCCAGCAGTGCAGACATGACTGAAGCTTTCTTT. The genes are TRBV2 and TRBJ1-1, with D unclear. Per germline, CDR1 SNHLY and CDR2 FYNNEI. CDR3 length equals 12 residues. V lost 4 bases, J lost 5 bases, and 8 bases lay in between.

The chain joins TRBV30 to TRBJ1-3; D not certain. In germline, CDR1 is GTSNPN, CDR2 SVGIG (reference sequence). V was trimmed by 1 base and J by 4 bases, leaving 14 bases between them. The CDR3 has 15 residues. CDR3 loop: CAWSGSLLEGNTIYF. The CDR3 coding sequence is TGTGCCTGGAGTGGCTCCCTACTGGAGGGAAACACCATATATTTT.

This chain links TRBV25-1 with TRBJ1-2; D unresolved. Trimming took off 7 bases at V and 0 bases at J, with 21 bases between the two ends. This CDR3 has 17 residues. Per germline, CDR1 MGHDK and CDR2 SYGVNS. CDR3 amino acids: CASTQGRVTNANYGYTF. The CDR3 region has the DNA TGTGCCAGCACTCAAGGGCGGGTGACCAACGCTAACTATGGCTACACCTTC.

The chain's CDR3 is CASSSSVETQYF. CDR3 sequence (DNA): TGTGCCAGCAGCTCTAGCGTGGAGACCCAGTACTTC. J is TRBJ2-5 and V is TRBV12-3 or TRBV12-4, with a weak D call TRBD2 (6 bases). Trimming cost V 6 bases and J 5 bases, with 10 bases left between them. The CDR3 is 12 residues long.

The genes are TRBV13 and TRBJ2-4, with TRBD2 identical over 12 bases. Germline assignment: CDR1 PRHDT and CDR2 FYEKMQ (reference sequence). Trimming removed 4 bases from V and 7 bases from J; junction bases left unmatched: 8. The length of the CDR3 is 16 residues. Written as DNA, the CDR3 is TGTGCCAGCAGCTCCTCTAGCGGGGGGGCGAGGAACATTCAGTACTTC. Translating gives CASSSSSGGARNIQYF.

To note about this clone: The sample holds other DNA sequences that translate to the same CDR3. V gene TRBV5-1 combines with J gene TRBJ1-1; D remains unclear. V was shortened by 0 bases and J by 1 base, with 7 bases between the two germline ends. The germline V gene has CDR1 SGHRS and CDR2 YFSETQ. The CDR3 covers 14 residues. The CDR3 sequence: CASSLDTGNTEAFF. Written as DNA, the CDR3 is TGCGCCAGCAGCTTGGATACTGGGAACACTGAAGCTTTCTTT. The variable domain in full, with the rest retrieved from reference TRBV5-1 and TRBJ1-1, is KAGVTQTPRYLIKTRGQQVTLSCSPISGHRSVSWYQQTPGQGLQFLFEYFSETQRNKGNFPGRFSGRQFSNSRSEMNVSTLELGDSALYLCASSLDTGNTEAFFGQGTRLTVV.

The chain links TRBV30 to TRBJ2-7; tentatively, D is TRBD1 (6 bases). V lost 5 bases and J 2 bases, leaving 13 bases between the germline ends. The CDR3 has 13 residues. Germline V gene sequence: CDR1 GTSNPN, CDR2 SVGIG (reference sequence). As DNA, the CDR3 is TGTGCCTGGTGCAGGGGTAAAACCTACGAGCAGTACTTC. Translating it yields CAWCRGKTYEQYF. Filled out from reference TRBV30 and TRBJ2-7, the complete variable domain reads SQTIHQWPATLVQPVGSPLSLECTVEGTSNPNLYWYRQAAGRGLQLLFYSVGIGQISSEVPQNLSASRPQDRQFILSSKKLLLSDSGFYLCAWCRGKTYEQYFGPGTRLTVT.

CDR3 sequence (DNA): TGTGCCAGCAGCCCCTTGACAGGCAACTACAATGAGCAGTTCTTC. Protein: CASSPLTGNYNEQFF. This rearrangement joins TRBV5-5 to TRBJ2-1, with D possibly being TRBD1 (6 bases). The CDR3 runs 15 residues. Trimming shortened V by 4 bases and J by 3 bases, and 14 bases separated the two germline ends. Germline loops: CDR1 SGHKS, CDR2 YYEKEE (reference sequence).

The rearrangement links TRBV6-5 to TRBJ2-7; 11 nucleotides agree with TRBD1. J lost 4 bases, V lost 0 bases, and 5 bases had no gene match. Germline V gives CDR1 MNHEY, CDR2 SVGAGI. This CDR3 contains 16 residues. The CDR3 DNA reads as TGTGCCAGCAGTTACTCAACCGGGACAGGGGGGTACGAGCAGTACTTC. Its translation is CASSYSTGTGGYEQYF.